The rows below give T cell receptor beta chains drawn from one sample of a study of T cell responses to AZD1222 COVID-19 vaccine. Measured with immunoSEQ multiplex PCR; TCRdb has only the in-frame clones, and not every one. In the table there are about 180,000 clones, around 88% of which are singletons. Here the sequenced sample was peripheral blood, taken on day 0 of AZD1222 vaccination. Source of these receptors: an adult in good health. Each CDR3 is given with its conserved first and last residue. D genes are given only for firm matches. Part of the rows lack a size; the others show once, few, many or a class for expanded clones.

V gene: TRBV4-1
clone size: NA
J gene: TRBJ2-1
D gene: TRBD2
CDR3 DNA: TGCGCCAGCAGCCAAGCGGGACTAGCGGGGGGGCCGAGTGAGCAGTTCTTC
CDR3 protein: CASSQAGLAGGPSEQFF

V gene: TRBV29-1
clone size: NA
J gene: TRBJ1-2
D gene: NA
CDR3 DNA: TGCAGCGTTGAAGCAGCTAACTATGGCTACACCTTC
CDR3 protein: CSVEAANYGYTF

V gene: TRBV11-3
clone size: NA
J gene: TRBJ2-2
D gene: NA
CDR3 DNA: TGTGCCAGCAGCTTAGTAGACACCGGGGAGCTGTTTTTT
CDR3 protein: CASSLVDTGELFF

V gene: TRBV7-3
clone size: NA
J gene: TRBJ2-1
D gene: NA
CDR3 DNA: TGTGCCAGCAGCTTAAACGGGGGGCGAGGTGAGCAGTTCTTC
CDR3 protein: CASSLNGGRGEQFF

V gene: TRBV5-6
clone size: once
J gene: TRBJ1-5
D gene: NA
CDR3 DNA: TGTGCCAGCAGCCCCTCCGATGGAGGAGGCGGTCAGCCCCAGCATTTT
CDR3 protein: CASSPSDGGGGQPQHF

V gene: TRBV7-3
clone size: once
J gene: TRBJ1-3
D gene: NA
CDR3 DNA: TGTGCCAGCAGCTTACAGGGGCCCTCTGGAAACACCATATATTTT
CDR3 protein: CASSLQGPSGNTIYF

V gene: TRBV5-1
clone size: NA
J gene: TRBJ1-2
D gene: NA
CDR3 DNA: TGCGCCAGCAGCTCGCGGGCAGGGCCCGCGATTGATGGCTACACCTTC
CDR3 protein: CASSSRAGPAIDGYTF

V gene: TRBV7-9
clone size: NA
J gene: TRBJ2-7
D gene: TRBD1
CDR3 DNA: TGTGCCAGCACCCCGGGACAGGGGACCTACGAGCAGTACTTC
CDR3 protein: CASTPGQGTYEQYF

V gene: TRBV12-3/TRBV12-4
clone size: NA
J gene: TRBJ1-1
D gene: NA
CDR3 DNA: TGTGCCAGCAGGGGGAACACTGAAGCTTTCTTT
CDR3 protein: CASRGNTEAFF

V gene: TRBV6-6
clone size: NA
J gene: TRBJ1-1
D gene: NA
CDR3 DNA: TGTGCCACCAGGGAGGGGGGCGAGAACACTGAAGCTTTCTTT
CDR3 protein: CATREGGENTEAFF

V gene: TRBV29-1
clone size: NA
J gene: TRBJ2-1
D gene: TRBD2
CDR3 DNA: TGCAGCGTTGAAGGGCTAGCGGAGGGAATAAATGAGCAGTTCTTC
CDR3 protein: CSVEGLAEGINEQFF

V gene: TRBV7-9
clone size: NA
J gene: TRBJ2-7
D gene: TRBD2
CDR3 DNA: TGTGCCAGCAGCTTAGAGCGGGGGCGTAGCTCCTACGAGCAGTACTTC
CDR3 protein: CASSLERGRSSYEQYF

V gene: TRBV6-5
clone size: once
J gene: TRBJ1-5
D gene: NA
CDR3 DNA: TGTGCCAGCAGTTACTCTCCAGGCAGCAATCAGCCCCAGCATTTT
CDR3 protein: CASSYSPGSNQPQHF

V gene: TRBV6-5
clone size: NA
J gene: TRBJ1-4
D gene: TRBD1
CDR3 DNA: TGTGCCAGCAGTTACTCTCAGGGGGACGAAAAACTGTTTTTT
CDR3 protein: CASSYSQGDEKLFF

V gene: TRBV9
clone size: NA
J gene: TRBJ1-3
D gene: TRBD1
CDR3 DNA: TGTGCCAGCAGCGGAGGGGGCACGGGAAACACCATATATTTT
CDR3 protein: CASSGGGTGNTIYF

V gene: TRBV11-2
clone size: NA
J gene: TRBJ2-7
D gene: NA
CDR3 DNA: TGTGCCAGCAGCTTAAGGTCGGCAGGGGGGACTTACGAGCAGTACTTC
CDR3 protein: CASSLRSAGGTYEQYF

V gene: TRBV5-1
clone size: once
J gene: TRBJ2-2
D gene: NA
CDR3 DNA: TGCGCCAGCAGCGCCTTAGGACCGAACACCGGGGAGCTGTTTTTT
CDR3 protein: CASSALGPNTGELFF

V gene: TRBV12-3/TRBV12-4
clone size: NA
J gene: TRBJ2-7
D gene: NA
CDR3 DNA: TGTGCCAGCAGTTTCCAAGGGGCCTACGAGCAGTACTTC
CDR3 protein: CASSFQGAYEQYF

V gene: TRBV18
clone size: few
J gene: TRBJ1-2
D gene: NA
CDR3 DNA: TGTGCCAGCTCACAGGGACTGATGGATGGCTACACCTTC
CDR3 protein: CASSQGLMDGYTF

V gene: TRBV10-3
clone size: few
J gene: TRBJ1-4
D gene: NA
CDR3 DNA: TGTGCCAGCCGGGAAACCGTTGATGAAAAACTGTTTTTT
CDR3 protein: CASRETVDEKLFF

V gene: TRBV5-4
clone size: NA
J gene: TRBJ2-1
D gene: NA
CDR3 DNA: TGTGCCAGCAGCACCTCGAGCTCCTACAATGAGCAGTTCTTC
CDR3 protein: CASSTSSSYNEQFF

V gene: TRBV9
clone size: few
J gene: TRBJ2-7
D gene: TRBD1
CDR3 DNA: TGTGCCAGCAGCCCCCGGGACAGGGGGCGCATCCACGAGCAGTACTTC
CDR3 protein: CASSPRDRGRIHEQYF

V gene: TRBV7-9
clone size: NA
J gene: TRBJ2-5
D gene: TRBD2
CDR3 DNA: TGTGCCAGCAGCTCGGGACTAGCAGAGACCCAGTACTTC
CDR3 protein: CASSSGLAETQYF

V gene: TRBV19
clone size: NA
J gene: TRBJ2-1
D gene: TRBD2
CDR3 DNA: TGTGCCACTCGGGGAGCCGGGACTAGCGGGATCAATGAGCAGTTCTTC
CDR3 protein: CATRGAGTSGINEQFF

V gene: TRBV7-9
clone size: NA
J gene: TRBJ1-4
D gene: NA
CDR3 DNA: TGTGCCAGCAGCCTCGGTGCGGGTTATCCGACTAATGAAAAACTGTTTTTT
CDR3 protein: CASSLGAGYPTNEKLFF

V gene: TRBV6-5
clone size: NA
J gene: TRBJ1-3
D gene: NA
CDR3 DNA: TGTGCCAGCAGCCTGGGGCAGGAAGGAAACACCATATATTTT
CDR3 protein: CASSLGQEGNTIYF

V gene: TRBV5-6
clone size: NA
J gene: TRBJ1-2
D gene: TRBD1
CDR3 DNA: TGTGCCAGCAATATTTGGCCGGGACAGTTCTATGGCTACACCTTC
CDR3 protein: CASNIWPGQFYGYTF

V gene: TRBV4-1
clone size: NA
J gene: TRBJ2-1
D gene: TRBD2
CDR3 DNA: TGCGCCAGCAGCCTCGGACTAGCCCCTAACAATGAGCAGTTCTTC
CDR3 protein: CASSLGLAPNNEQFF

V gene: TRBV19
clone size: NA
J gene: TRBJ2-1
D gene: NA
CDR3 DNA: TGTGCCAGTAGTATCCTAGCGAGGTCGCGACGGGATGAGCAGTTCTTC
CDR3 protein: CASSILARSRRDEQFF

V gene: TRBV12-3/TRBV12-4
clone size: NA
J gene: TRBJ1-2
D gene: TRBD1
CDR3 DNA: TGTGCCAGCAGTGGACAGGCTAACTATGGCTACACCTTC
CDR3 protein: CASSGQANYGYTF

V gene: TRBV10-1
clone size: NA
J gene: TRBJ1-5
D gene: TRBD1
CDR3 DNA: TGCGCCAGCAGCGGACAGGGCGGAAGCAATCAGCCCCAGCATTTT
CDR3 protein: CASSGQGGSNQPQHF

V gene: TRBV6-5
clone size: once
J gene: TRBJ2-5
D gene: NA
CDR3 DNA: TGTGCCAGCAGTTACTCAGGTGTCGGGGAGACCCAGTACTTC
CDR3 protein: CASSYSGVGETQYF

V gene: TRBV6-1
clone size: NA
J gene: TRBJ2-4
D gene: NA
CDR3 DNA: TGTGCCAGCAGTGAACCCCCCCAAAACATTCAGTACTTC
CDR3 protein: CASSEPPQNIQYF

V gene: TRBV15
clone size: NA
J gene: TRBJ1-1
D gene: NA
CDR3 DNA: TGTGCCACCAGCAGTTTGAACACTGAAGCTTTCTTT
CDR3 protein: CATSSLNTEAFF

V gene: TRBV27
clone size: NA
J gene: TRBJ1-4
D gene: NA
CDR3 DNA: TGTGCCAGCAGCCCATGGGGGCCTGCAACTAATGAAAAACTGTTTTTT
CDR3 protein: CASSPWGPATNEKLFF

V gene: TRBV9
clone size: NA
J gene: TRBJ1-5
D gene: TRBD1
CDR3 DNA: TGTGCCAGCAGCCCCAGGACAGGGGATCAGCCCCAGCATTTT
CDR3 protein: CASSPRTGDQPQHF

V gene: TRBV30
clone size: NA
J gene: TRBJ1-1
D gene: NA
CDR3 DNA: TGTGCCTGGCAAGAGTCGGGGGGGTGGACTGAAGCTTTCTTT
CDR3 protein: CAWQESGGWTEAFF

V gene: TRBV6-2/TRBV6-3
clone size: NA
J gene: TRBJ2-2
D gene: NA
CDR3 DNA: TGTGCCAGCAGTTACTTTGGAGGTTGGGGAAACACCGGGGAGCTGTTTTTT
CDR3 protein: CASSYFGGWGNTGELFF

V gene: TRBV2
clone size: NA
J gene: TRBJ1-6
D gene: NA
CDR3 DNA: TGTGCCAGCAGTGAAGTCTCCTTAAAGGAGGGGGGTTCACCCCTCCACTTT
CDR3 protein: CASSEVSLKEGGSPLHF

V gene: TRBV4-1
clone size: NA
J gene: TRBJ2-7
D gene: TRBD2
CDR3 DNA: TGCGCCAGCAGCCCTGGACTAGCGAGTAGCTCCTACGAGCAGTACTTC
CDR3 protein: CASSPGLASSSYEQYF

V gene: TRBV9
clone size: NA
J gene: TRBJ1-1
D gene: NA
CDR3 DNA: TGTGCCAGCAGCCCACAGGGTGGCGCTGAAGCTTTCTTT
CDR3 protein: CASSPQGGAEAFF

V gene: TRBV14
clone size: NA
J gene: TRBJ2-1
D gene: NA
CDR3 DNA: TGTGCCAGCAGCCAGGAGACACGTCTTGAGCAGTTCTTC
CDR3 protein: CASSQETRLEQFF

V gene: TRBV10-1
clone size: NA
J gene: TRBJ1-6
D gene: NA
CDR3 DNA: TGCGCCAGCAGGAACTATAGGTCGGGCTTTTCACCCCTCCACTTT
CDR3 protein: CASRNYRSGFSPLHF

V gene: TRBV6-1
clone size: NA
J gene: TRBJ1-2
D gene: TRBD1
CDR3 DNA: TGTGCCAGCAGTGAAGTAGGGACAGGGAGAGACTATGGCTACACCTTC
CDR3 protein: CASSEVGTGRDYGYTF

V gene: TRBV5-1
clone size: NA
J gene: TRBJ1-2
D gene: TRBD1
CDR3 DNA: TGCGCCAGCAGCTCCGGACAGGGCTATGGCTACACCTTC
CDR3 protein: CASSSGQGYGYTF

V gene: TRBV6-4
clone size: few
J gene: TRBJ1-2
D gene: NA
CDR3 DNA: TGTGCCAGCAGTGACTCGAGTAGGGGGGTCTTTGGCTACACCTTC
CDR3 protein: CASSDSSRGVFGYTF

V gene: TRBV5-4
clone size: NA
J gene: TRBJ1-2
D gene: TRBD1
CDR3 DNA: TGTGCCAGCAGTCGACGGACAGGCCTCTTCTCTGGCTACACCTTC
CDR3 protein: CASSRRTGLFSGYTF

V gene: TRBV19
clone size: NA
J gene: TRBJ2-3
D gene: NA
CDR3 DNA: TGTGCCAGTAGTGGGGGTGGAGAGACTAGTCAGTATTTT
CDR3 protein: CASSGGGETSQYF

V gene: TRBV27
clone size: NA
J gene: TRBJ2-1
D gene: TRBD2
CDR3 DNA: TGTGCCAGCCGCAACCGAGGACTAGCTTGGAATGAGCAGTTCTTC
CDR3 protein: CASRNRGLAWNEQFF

V gene: TRBV27
clone size: NA
J gene: TRBJ1-6
D gene: TRBD1
CDR3 DNA: TGTGCCAGCAGTTTATGGGGACAGGGTGTTGAAGCACCCCTCCACTTT
CDR3 protein: CASSLWGQGVEAPLHF

V gene: TRBV2
clone size: NA
J gene: TRBJ1-1
D gene: NA
CDR3 DNA: TGTGCCAGCAATCCAGGGGTCGGGTCTGAAGCTTTCTTT
CDR3 protein: CASNPGVGSEAFF

V gene: TRBV28
clone size: NA
J gene: TRBJ1-2
D gene: NA
CDR3 DNA: TGTGCCAGCAGTTTCCCGAGTGACTATGGCTACACCTTC
CDR3 protein: CASSFPSDYGYTF

V gene: TRBV12-3/TRBV12-4
clone size: once
J gene: TRBJ2-1
D gene: NA
CDR3 DNA: TGTGCCACCACACGGGTAAACAATGAGCAGTTCTTC
CDR3 protein: CATTRVNNEQFF

V gene: TRBV5-1
clone size: NA
J gene: TRBJ2-4
D gene: TRBD1
CDR3 DNA: TGCGCCAGCAGCTTGAGGGGGCGCGGCTTAGGGACCAAAAACATTCAGTACTTC
CDR3 protein: CASSLRGRGLGTKNIQYF

V gene: TRBV6-2/TRBV6-3
clone size: NA
J gene: TRBJ1-6
D gene: NA
CDR3 DNA: TGTGCCAGCAGCAACTCCGGGACCCACCGGCACTTT
CDR3 protein: CASSNSGTHRHF

V gene: TRBV24-1
clone size: NA
J gene: TRBJ1-1
D gene: NA
CDR3 DNA: TGTGCCACCAGTGTAGGCCCTGAAGCTTTCTTT
CDR3 protein: CATSVGPEAFF

V gene: TRBV10-1
clone size: few
J gene: TRBJ1-5
D gene: NA
CDR3 DNA: TGCGCCAGCAGTGAACTTTCCTGGGCTAGGAGTAGCAATCAGCCCCAGCATTTT
CDR3 protein: CASSELSWARSSNQPQHF

V gene: TRBV6-5
clone size: once
J gene: TRBJ2-2
D gene: TRBD2
CDR3 DNA: TGTGCCAGCAGCCGGACTAGCGGGGGCACCGGGGAGCTGTTTTTT
CDR3 protein: CASSRTSGGTGELFF

V gene: TRBV5-1
clone size: NA
J gene: TRBJ1-6
D gene: NA
CDR3 DNA: TGCGCCAGCAGCTTCCAGGGGAGAGGGGCTTATAATTCACCCCTCCACTTT
CDR3 protein: CASSFQGRGAYNSPLHF

V gene: TRBV5-1
clone size: NA
J gene: TRBJ2-7
D gene: NA
CDR3 DNA: TGCGCCAGCAGCTCGGCTTTCGAGCAGTACTTC
CDR3 protein: CASSSAFEQYF